Presented here are 16 T cell receptor beta chains from one specimen sequenced in a study of neurological immune-mediated disorders. Time point denoted: longitudinal time-point 3. Via MiXCR, TCRdb re-called the 5' RACE reads, giving one row per CDR3 protein. This table holds about 80,000 distinct CDR3 sequences, about 4% found once. What was sequenced was PBMCs. Every receptor here comes from a woman aged 60-70 years with multiple sclerosis.

This clonotype was picked up many times. This chain uses TRBV20-1 with TRBJ2-5, with 10 bases that match TRBD2. Unmatched junction bases numbered 9, after V lost 0 bases and J lost 5 bases. The CDR3 runs to 16 residues. CDR1 is DFQATT, CDR2 SNEGSKA, per germline (reference sequence). The CDR3 region has the DNA TGCAGTGCTAGAGATAGGCAGCGGGGGGGCGGGGAGACCCAGTACTTC. It is translated as CSARDRQRGGGETQYF.

This clonotype has at least ten counts. This chain joins TRBV29-1 and TRBJ1-1; D call uncertain. Trimming pared 3 bases from V and 0 bases from J, leaving 8 bases between. The CDR3 is made up of 13 amino acids. The germline gives CDR1 SQVTM, CDR2 ANQGSEA. CDR3 DNA: TGCAGCGTTGACCGAGGGATGAACACTGAAGCTTTCTTT. Translated: CSVDRGMNTEAFF.

The sample holds a few counts of this clonotype. This clone may be a read error of a much larger clone one base away. The chain is built from TRBV6-5 and TRBJ1-4; 9 bases align to TRBD1. The CDR3 runs to 15 residues. Germline loops: CDR1 MNHEY, CDR2 SVGAGI. Trimming at V came to 7 bases and at J to 3 bases, leaving 6 bases not matched to a gene. The CDR3 spells CASKGQGGANEKLFF. As DNA, the CDR3 is TGTGCCAGCAAGGGACAGGGAGGGGCTAATGAAAAACTGTTTTTT.

This clonotype was seen many times. V gene TRBV29-1 combines with J gene TRBJ1-2; D gene uncertain. This CDR3 is 11 amino acids long. Trimming took 7 bases from V and 3 from J, leaving 9 bases between them. Per the germline V gene, CDR1 is SQVTM and CDR2 is ANQGSEA. The CDR3 sequence is CSGGNDYGYTF. In DNA form, the CDR3 reads TGCAGCGGCGGGAACGACTATGGCTACACCTTC.

Many counts were recorded for this clonotype. This sequence joins TRBV12-3 or TRBV12-4 and TRBJ1-1; D call uncertain. The CDR3 extends over 13 amino acids. V gave up 9 bases and J gave up 2 bases, with 13 bases separating them. This chain's CDR3 is CARRPTYNTEAFF. The DNA for the CDR3 is TGTGCCAGAAGACCGACTTATAACACTGAAGCTTTCTTT.

This clonotype came up many times. The CDR3 loop reads CASSWAGANYEQYF. Written as DNA, the CDR3 is TGTGCCAGCAGTTGGGCGGGAGCGAACTACGAGCAGTACTTC. This chain joins TRBV12-3 or TRBV12-4 and TRBJ2-7, with 7 bases matching TRBD2. This CDR3 has 14 amino acids. V dropped 4 bases and J dropped 3; count of bases not matched to a gene: 6.

This clonotype occurred many times. This chain connects TRBV5-1 to TRBJ2-7; a weak D match, TRBD2 (5 bases). Germline CDR1 and CDR2: SGHRS and YFSETQ. The CDR3 consists of 15 residues. The V and J ends lost 0 bases and 2 bases respectively, with 12 bases between them. The CDR3 here is CASSLELAFPYEQYF. The DNA of the CDR3 is TGCGCCAGCAGCTTGGAGCTAGCATTCCCCTACGAGCAGTACTTC.

The chain has TRBV10-3 and TRBJ1-1; D remains unclear. Trimming shortened V by 4 bases and J by 2 bases, and 14 bases separated the two germline ends. This CDR3 spans 15 amino acids. The germline V gene encodes CDR1 ENHRY and CDR2 SYGVKD. CDR3 sequence: CAISAISLGNTEAFF. The DNA of the CDR3 is TGTGCCATCAGTGCCATCTCCCTGGGAAACACTGAAGCTTTCTTT.

This clonotype was counted many times. This rearrangement joins TRBV25-1 to TRBJ1-6; D is undetermined. This CDR3 is 15 amino acids long. Germline V gene lookup returns CDR1 MGHDK and CDR2 SYGVNS. V was trimmed by 1 base and J by 4 bases, leaving 8 bases between them. CDR3 in amino acids: CASSEFPGYNSPLHF. The DNA for the CDR3 is TGTGCCAGCAGTGAATTCCCAGGTTATAATTCACCCCTCCACTTT. The complete variable domain, with remaining parts taken from reference TRBV25-1 and TRBJ1-6, reads EADIYQTPRYLVIGTGKKITLECSQTMGHDKMYWYQQDPGMELHLIHYSYGVNSTEKGDLSSESTVSRIRTEHFPLTLESARPSHTSQYLCASSEFPGYNSPLHFGNGTRLTVT.

This clonotype was picked up many times. The rearrangement uses TRBV7-2 and TRBJ2-1; 10 nucleotides align to TRBD2. V lost 0 bases, J lost 7 bases, and 6 bases stayed unmatched. Germline loops: CDR1 SGHTA, CDR2 FQGNSA. This CDR3 spans 16 amino acids. CDR3 sequence (DNA): TGTGCCAGCAGCTTAGCGTGGCTAGCGGGGGCTAATGAGCAGTTCTTC. Protein: CASSLAWLAGANEQFF.

This clonotype showed up many times. The chain recombines TRBV5-1 with TRBJ2-6; D gene uncertain. Germline loops: CDR1 SGHRS, CDR2 YFSETQ. This CDR3 comprises 13 residues. Trimming stripped 6 bases from V and 4 bases from J, with 8 bases between. This CDR3 is CASTATGANVLTF. For the CDR3, the DNA is TGCGCCAGCACGGCCACCGGGGCCAACGTCCTGACTTTC.

The table lists this clonotype with many counts. The chain has TRBV6-6 and TRBJ2-1; the D gene is possibly TRBD1 (5 bases). V gave up 2 bases and J gave up 8 bases, with 16 bases separating them. CDR1 MNHNY and CDR2 SVGAGI come from the germline V gene (reference sequence). CDR3 length: 15 amino acids. CDR3 DNA: TGTGCCAGCAGTTACCTTGGGCAGGGTGGCGATGAGCAGTTCTTC. Residues: CASSYLGQGGDEQFF.

The table lists this clonotype with many counts. The CDR3 bases are TGTGCCAGCAGCTTAGGTCGGGGGCGATGGGAGCAGTACTTC. Translated, it gives CASSLGRGRWEQYF. The V and J genes are TRBV7-9 and TRBJ2-7; perhaps D is TRBD1 or TRBD2 (6 bases each). V was clipped by 1 base and J by 7 bases, with 14 bases between them. The CDR3 contains 14 residues. Germline lookup yields CDR1 SEHNR and CDR2 FQNEAQ (reference sequence).

This clonotype was counted ten times or more. The CDR3 DNA reads as TGCAGCGTTGAGAGGGGCGCGGGCTACACCTTC. The encoded protein is CSVERGAGYTF. This chain uses TRBV29-1 with TRBJ1-2; maybe TRBD1 (5 bases). The CDR3 runs to 11 residues. V was pared by 3 bases and J by 8 bases, with 10 bases between. CDR1 and CDR2 (germline): SQVTM, ANQGSEA.

In its sample, this clonotype was seen many times. The rearrangement links TRBV10-1 to TRBJ2-5, with a tentative D call TRBD1 (6 bases). The germline gives CDR1 WNHNN, CDR2 SYGVQD (reference sequence). This CDR3 spans 14 amino acids. V lost 3 bases and J lost 2, with 10 bases in between. The CDR3 bases are TGCGCCAGCAGTGAAGGGGGTGTACAAGAGACCCAGTACTTC. It is translated as CASSEGGVQETQYF.

At least ten counts were recorded for this clonotype. One junction end does not reproduce the germline sequence, and a read error may be involved. The chain has TRBV6-1 and TRBJ2-5; D not resolved. CDR1 and CDR2 from the germline V gene are MNHNS and SASEGT. CDR3 length: 12 residues. CDR3 nucleotide sequence: TGTGCCAGCTTAACAACCGCAGAGGCCCAGTACTTC. Translating it yields CASLTTAEAQYF.